The sequence of this T cell receptor (beta chain) was determined in a study of T cells in tuberculosis. Study summary: In South Africa, adults with active tuberculosis were compared with IGRA-negative and latently infected IGRA-positive adolescents.

Germline V gives CDR1 MNHNY, CDR2 SVGAGI (reference sequence). This CDR3 comprises 16 residues. V lost 5 bases, J lost 7 bases, and 14 bases stayed unmatched. Libraries were prepared by immunoSEQ multiplex PCR; TCRdb keeps only in-frame clonotypes and omits some of them. The sample gives about 30,000 clones, roughly 96% of which show up once; 2% to 3% is in the top ten. Sequencing was done on a sample of PBMCs. This receptor was identified in a donor aged 10-29 years with latent tuberculosis or without tuberculosis infection. The chain joins TRBV6-6 to TRBJ2-1; 7 nucleotides align to TRBD2. CDR3 nucleotide sequence: TGTGCCAGCAGTCCTCTTCTGGCGGGAGCACCAAATGAGCAGTTCTTC. It specifies CASSPLLAGAPNEQFF.